The 4 T cell receptor beta chains reported below all come from one sample, sequenced in a study of T-cell memory formation after mild COVID-19. TCRdb processed the 5' RACE reads anew with MiXCR; each CDR3 protein has one entry. Among about 420,000 distinct CDR3 sequences listed, under 25% were seen once. Source material: PBMCs or a T cell subset sorted from them (not recorded which). The receptors originated from an adult woman who had mild COVID-19 (a few samples of this study predate the infection). Cell type and time point are not known.

This chain joins TRBV9 and TRBJ2-7, with D perhaps TRBD1 (6 bases). Germline V CDR1 and CDR2: SGDLS, YYNGEE. The CDR3 is made up of 13 amino acids. V lost 4 bases to trimming and J lost 6 bases, with 14 bases between them. DNA of the CDR3: TGTGCCAGCAGCCTAACAGGGTCTGGCGAGCAGTACTTC. As protein: CASSLTGSGEQYF.

Details on this clonotype: One end of the junction fails to match germline, which may point to a read error. The genes are TRBV29-1 and TRBJ1-3; no clear D. CDR1 is SQVTM, CDR2 ANQGSEA, per germline. The CDR3 loop spans 11 amino acids. The CDR3 here is CGSNSGNTIYF. CDR3 coding DNA: TGTGGCAGTAACTCTGGAAACACCATATATTTT.

The rearrangement uses TRBV15 and TRBJ2-7; TRBD2 matches at 11 bases. V lost 2 bases, J lost 7 bases, and 7 bases stayed unmatched. The CDR3 consists of 15 residues. Germline V CDR1 and CDR2: LNHNV, YYDKDF (reference sequence). The CDR3 loop reads CATSRLTSGSNEQYF. The CDR3 coding sequence is TGTGCCACCAGCAGACTCACTAGCGGGAGTAATGAGCAGTACTTC.

This clonotype was counted between two and nine times. V gene TRBV19 combines with J gene TRBJ2-7, with D maybe TRBD1 (6 bases). V was cut by 10 bases and J by 3 bases, with 22 bases left in between. The CDR3 length is 15 residues. Germline V gene sequence: CDR1 LNHDA, CDR2 SQIVND (reference sequence). CDR3 sequence: CATRCPGQTYYEQYF. In DNA form, the CDR3 reads TGTGCCACCCGATGCCCGGGACAAACTTACTACGAGCAGTACTTC.